These T cell receptor beta chains were read from a single sample in a study of CD8+ T cells in alopecia areata. The table came from immunoSEQ multiplex PCR; TCRdb's copy has only in-frame clones and leaves some out. The table has 200,000 to 250,000 clones, 64% seen once; the top ten hold around 4.2%. This material consisted of CD4+ T cells sorted from blood, taken at week 4, from a patient treated with tofacitinib. These receptors were taken from a human donor with alopecia areata. Both conserved end residues are part of each CDR3. D genes are given only for firm matches. Clone size is not always given. Where it is, it says once, few, many or a class for expanded clones.

TRBJ1-3,NA,TRBV30,NA,CAWSVNTIYF,TGTGCCTGGAGTGTAAACACCATATATTTT
TRBJ2-1,NA,TRBV7-9,NA,CASSPAGTYNEQFF,TGTGCCAGCAGCCCCGCCGGGACCTACAATGAGCAGTTCTTC
TRBJ1-2,NA,TRBV5-6,NA,CASSSQAHYGYTF,TGTGCCAGCAGCTCCCAGGCTCACTATGGCTACACCTTC
TRBJ1-5,NA,TRBV30,NA,CAWRKEASGNQPQHF,TGTGCCTGGAGGAAGGAGGCATCGGGCAATCAGCCCCAGCATTTT
TRBJ1-1,NA,TRBV11-2,NA,CASSLEFGRRNTEAFF,TGTGCCAGCAGCTTAGAGTTTGGCAGGCGAAACACTGAAGCTTTCTTT
TRBJ2-4,few,TRBV2,NA,CASSVDNWGNIQYF,TGTGCCAGCAGTGTGGATAATTGGGGGAACATTCAGTACTTC
TRBJ1-1,NA,TRBV19,NA,CASGLGAFF,TGTGCCAGCGGACTGGGGGCTTTCTTT
TRBJ1-5,few,TRBV5-6,NA,CASSPTYGAQHF,TGTGCCAGCAGCCCGACCTACGGGGCCCAGCATTTT
TRBJ2-1,NA,TRBV6-1,NA,CASTQGIYNEQFF,TGTGCCAGCACCCAGGGGATCTACAATGAGCAGTTCTTC
TRBJ2-3,NA,TRBV5-1,TRBD1,CASSRGTGLSTDTQYF,TGCGCCAGCAGCCGAGGGACAGGCCTGAGCACAGATACGCAGTATTTT
TRBJ2-4,NA,TRBV4-3,NA,CASSQDSWGARNIQYF,TGCGCCAGCAGCCAAGATAGTTGGGGGGCGCGAAACATTCAGTACTTC
TRBJ1-2,NA,TRBV6-6,NA,CASSARPRGYTF,TGTGCCAGCAGTGCCCGGCCCAGGGGCTACACCTTC
TRBJ1-6,NA,TRBV7-2,NA,CASSFQDQYSPLHF,TGTGCCAGCAGCTTTCAGGACCAATATTCACCCCTCCACTTT
TRBJ1-6,NA,TRBV5-1,NA,CASSFMGGPPLHF,TGCGCCAGCAGCTTCATGGGGGGGCCACCCCTCCACTTT
TRBJ2-7,few,TRBV5-6,NA,CASRLGGTDVIYEQYF,TGTGCCAGCAGACTGGGAGGGACAGACGTTATCTACGAGCAGTACTTC
TRBJ2-1,few,TRBV29-1,NA,CSVESHSSSYNEQFF,TGCAGCGTTGAATCCCACTCGAGCTCCTACAATGAGCAGTTCTTC
TRBJ2-5,NA,TRBV7-9,TRBD2,CASSNPGLAGIETQYF,TGTGCCAGCAGCAACCCCGGACTAGCGGGGATAGAGACCCAGTACTTC
TRBJ1-6,NA,TRBV9,NA,CASSVVEETPLHF,TGTGCCAGCAGCGTAGTTGAGGAGACACCCCTCCACTTT
TRBJ2-5,few,TRBV29-1,TRBD2,CSVTGGKEETQYF,TGCAGCGTTACGGGGGGGAAAGAAGAGACCCAGTACTTC
TRBJ2-2,NA,TRBV29-1,NA,CSVEYSQRAGELFF,TGCAGCGTTGAATACTCCCAGAGGGCCGGGGAGCTGTTTTTT
TRBJ1-1,NA,TRBV7-2,NA,CASSPMSRVVLTEAFF,TGTGCCAGCAGCCCCATGAGCAGGGTCGTGCTAACTGAAGCTTTCTTT
TRBJ1-5,NA,TRBV19,NA,CASSIERVNQPQHF,TGTGCCAGTAGTATAGAGCGGGTCAATCAGCCCCAGCATTTT
TRBJ2-5,NA,TRBV4-3,NA,CASSQGQGGFQAETQYF,TGCGCCAGCAGCCAGGGTCAAGGGGGATTTCAGGCGGAGACCCAGTACTTC
TRBJ1-2,NA,TRBV5-4,TRBD1,CASSFPGQGDYGYTF,TGTGCCAGCAGCTTTCCGGGACAGGGGGACTATGGCTACACCTTC
TRBJ2-7,NA,TRBV11-3,NA,CASSLAVASYEQYF,TGTGCCAGCAGCTTAGCTGTAGCGTCCTACGAGCAGTACTTC
TRBJ2-5,NA,TRBV20-1,NA,CSASGVETQYF,TGCAGTGCTAGCGGGGTTGAGACCCAGTACTTC
TRBJ2-1,few,TRBV29-1,NA,CSVEFVGKHNEQFF,TGCAGCGTTGAATTCGTGGGTAAACACAATGAGCAGTTCTTC
TRBJ2-7,NA,TRBV27,NA,CASSPGRRSYEQYF,TGTGCCAGCAGCCCGGGACGACGATCCTACGAGCAGTACTTC
TRBJ2-2,NA,TRBV7-9,NA,CASSFTLNTGELFF,TGTGCCAGCAGCTTCACTTTGAACACCGGGGAGCTGTTTTTT
TRBJ2-3,NA,TRBV29-1,NA,CSVVEGGTDTQYF,TGCAGCGTTGTCGAGGGGGGCACAGATACGCAGTATTTT
TRBJ1-1,few,TRBV6-5,NA,CASKEGGNTEAFF,TGTGCCAGCAAGGAAGGGGGGAACACTGAAGCTTTCTTT
TRBJ1-4,NA,TRBV30,NA,CAWREGPLAKLFF,TGTGCCTGGAGGGAGGGCCCCTTAGCAAAACTGTTTTTT
TRBJ1-1,once,TRBV29-1,NA,CSVEGGGWNEAFF,TGCAGCGTTGAAGGGGGGGGTTGGAATGAAGCTTTCTTT
TRBJ1-1,NA,TRBV6-6,TRBD1,CASSYSGTGGQTEAFF,TGTGCCAGCAGTTACTCAGGGACAGGGGGCCAAACTGAAGCTTTCTTT
TRBJ1-5,NA,TRBV29-1,NA,CSAGEGVNQPQHF,TGCAGCGCTGGGGAGGGGGTCAATCAGCCCCAGCATTTT
TRBJ2-3,few,TRBV20-1,NA,CSASEGAQYF,TGCAGTGCTAGTGAGGGGGCGCAGTATTTT